These 7 T cell receptor beta chains were all obtained from the same sample, sequenced in a study of T cell responses to AZD1222 COVID-19 vaccine. Here immunoSEQ multiplex PCR was the method, and the copy in TCRdb shows in-frame clones only, minus some. The data contain about 150,000 clones, more than 75% of them seen just once; the ten biggest clones take up approximately 5.2%. Sequenced here: peripheral blood, sampled on day 0 of AZD1222 vaccination. The receptors come from an adult in good health.

The chain combines TRBV6-5 with TRBJ2-3; D is unresolved. V was clipped by 0 bases and J by 2 bases, with 9 bases between them. The CDR3 has 15 residues. Germline CDR1 and CDR2: MNHEY and SVGAGI. CDR3 sequence reads: CASSYSGFSTDTQYF. In DNA form, the CDR3 reads TGTGCCAGCAGTTACTCGGGCTTTTCCACAGATACGCAGTATTTT.

This chain links TRBV3-1 (or the pseudogene TRBV3-2) with TRBJ2-1, with 13 bases aligning to TRBD2. The germline CDR1 and CDR2 sequences are LGHDT and YNNKEL (reference sequence). Trimming at V came to 6 bases and at J to 8 bases, leaving 7 bases not matched to a gene. CDR3 length equals 15 residues. The CDR3 DNA is TGTGCCAGCAGACTACTAGCGGGAGGGCTGGATGAGCAGTTCTTC. Translating it yields CASRLLAGGLDEQFF.

This clone was seen once. The V call is TRBV2, the J call TRBJ1-5; D perhaps matches TRBD1 (5 bases). CDR3 length equals 15 residues. In germline, CDR1 is SNHLY, CDR2 FYNNEI. V lost 1 base and J lost 1, with 8 bases in between. The CDR3 is CASSEGRASNQPQHF. Written as DNA, the CDR3 is TGTGCCAGCAGTGAAGGCAGGGCGAGCAATCAGCCCCAGCATTTT. Full variable domain (outside the CDR3, taken from reference TRBV2 and TRBJ1-5): EPEVTQTPSHQVTQMGQEVILRCVPISNHLYFYWYRQILGQKVEFLVSFYNNEISEKSEIFDDQFSVERPDGSNFTLKIRSTKLEDSAMYFCASSEGRASNQPQHFGDGTRLSIL.

The rearrangement links TRBV19 to TRBJ2-7, with 12 bases fitting TRBD1. Germline trimming cut 5 bases from V and 7 bases from J; bases unmatched to any gene: 9. The CDR3 sequence is 15 residues long. Germline V gene lookup returns CDR1 LNHDA and CDR2 SQIVND (reference sequence). CDR3 protein: CASSWGTGGEEEQYF. Here the CDR3 DNA reads TGTGCCAGTAGTTGGGGGACAGGGGGCGAGGAAGAGCAGTACTTC.

For the CDR3, the DNA is TGCGCCAGCAGCCGGAATAGCAATCAGCCCCAGCATTTT. This codes for CASSRNSNQPQHF. J is TRBJ1-5 and V is TRBV5-1; D not resolved. The CDR3 extends over 13 amino acids. Germline-derived CDR1 and CDR2 are SGHRS and YFSETQ. The germline V and J ends were trimmed by 4 bases and 0 bases, with 5 bases remaining between them.

The CDR3 nucleotides read TGTGCCAGCAGTTACATAGGCAATCAGCCCCAGCATTTT. Its translation: CASSYIGNQPQHF. V is TRBV6-2 or TRBV6-3 and J is TRBJ1-5; D is uncertain. The CDR3 has 13 residues. Deletions cut 2 bases from V and 2 bases from J, with 4 bases between. Germline V gene lookup returns CDR1 MNHEY and CDR2 SVGEGT.

The CDR3 nucleotides are TGTGCCACCGAGGGGGGACAATTAGTCCCCGGGGAGCTGTTTTTT. Its protein is CATEGGQLVPGELFF. The chain joins TRBV19 to TRBJ2-2, with D perhaps TRBD1 or TRBD2 (6 bases each). Deletions cut 10 bases from V and 6 bases from J, with 21 bases between. The CDR3 is 15 amino acids. The germline V gene encodes CDR1 LNHDA and CDR2 SQIVND (reference sequence).